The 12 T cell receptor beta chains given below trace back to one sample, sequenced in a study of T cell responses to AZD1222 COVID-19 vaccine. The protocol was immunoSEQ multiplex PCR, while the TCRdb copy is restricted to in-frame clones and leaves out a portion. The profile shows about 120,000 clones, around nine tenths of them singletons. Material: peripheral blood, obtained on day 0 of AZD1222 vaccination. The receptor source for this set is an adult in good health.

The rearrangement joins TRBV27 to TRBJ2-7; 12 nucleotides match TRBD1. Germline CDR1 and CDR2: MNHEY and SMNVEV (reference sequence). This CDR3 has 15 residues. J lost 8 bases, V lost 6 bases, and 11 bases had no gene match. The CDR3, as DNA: TGTGCCAGCAGGGCCGGGGGACAGGGGGCTACGAAGCAGTACGTC. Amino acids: CASRAGGQGATKQYV.

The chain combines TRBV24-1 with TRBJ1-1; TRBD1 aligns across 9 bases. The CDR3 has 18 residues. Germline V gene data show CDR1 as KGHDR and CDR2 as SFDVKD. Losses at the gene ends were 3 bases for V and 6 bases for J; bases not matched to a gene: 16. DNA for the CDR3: TGTGCCACCAGTGATCCTCGACTACCAAGACAGGGGGTTGCTGAAGCTTTCTTT. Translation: CATSDPRLPRQGVAEAFF.

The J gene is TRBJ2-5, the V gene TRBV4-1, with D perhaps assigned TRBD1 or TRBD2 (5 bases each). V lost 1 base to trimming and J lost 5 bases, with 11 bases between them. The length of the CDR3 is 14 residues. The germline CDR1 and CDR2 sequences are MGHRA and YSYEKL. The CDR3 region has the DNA TGCGCCAGCAGCCAAGTTTTCGGGGACGAGACCCAGTACTTC. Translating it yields CASSQVFGDETQYF.

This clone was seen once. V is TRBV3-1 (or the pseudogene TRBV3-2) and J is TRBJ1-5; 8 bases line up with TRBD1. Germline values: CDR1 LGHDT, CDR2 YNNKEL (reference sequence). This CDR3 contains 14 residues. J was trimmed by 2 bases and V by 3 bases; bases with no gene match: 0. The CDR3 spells CASSQGQGNQPQHF. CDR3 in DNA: TGTGCCAGCAGCCAGGGACAGGGCAATCAGCCCCAGCATTTT.

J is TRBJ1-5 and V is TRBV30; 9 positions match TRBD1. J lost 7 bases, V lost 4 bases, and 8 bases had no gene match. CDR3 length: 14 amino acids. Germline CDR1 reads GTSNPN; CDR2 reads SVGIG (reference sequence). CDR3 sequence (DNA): TGTGCCTGGAAGACAGGGGGGCCCGGCCAGCCCCAGCATTTT. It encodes CAWKTGGPGQPQHF.

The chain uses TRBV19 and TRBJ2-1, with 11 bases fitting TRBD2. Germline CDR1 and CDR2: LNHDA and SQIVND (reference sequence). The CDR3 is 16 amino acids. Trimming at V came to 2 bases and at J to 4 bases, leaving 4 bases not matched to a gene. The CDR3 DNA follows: TGTGCCAGTAGTATATCTACTAGCGGGAGATACAATGAGCAGTTCTTC. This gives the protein CASSISTSGRYNEQFF.

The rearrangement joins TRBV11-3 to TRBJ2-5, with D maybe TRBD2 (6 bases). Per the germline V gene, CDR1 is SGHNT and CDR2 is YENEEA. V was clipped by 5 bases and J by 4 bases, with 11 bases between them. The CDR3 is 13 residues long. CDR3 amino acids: CASSQAGGETQYF. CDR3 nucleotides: TGTGCCAGCAGCCAAGCGGGCGGAGAGACCCAGTACTTC.

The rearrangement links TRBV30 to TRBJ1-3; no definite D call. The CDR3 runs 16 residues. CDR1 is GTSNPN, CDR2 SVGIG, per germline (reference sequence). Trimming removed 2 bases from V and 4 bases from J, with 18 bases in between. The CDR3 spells CAWSTSGGLHGNTIYF. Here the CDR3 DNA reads TGTGCCTGGAGTACCTCAGGAGGCCTTCACGGAAACACCATATATTTT.

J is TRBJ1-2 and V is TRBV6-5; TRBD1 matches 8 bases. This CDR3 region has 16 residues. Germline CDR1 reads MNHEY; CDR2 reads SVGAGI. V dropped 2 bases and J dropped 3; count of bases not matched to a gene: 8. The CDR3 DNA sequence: TGTGCCAGCAGTTACCAGCAGGGGGCGTGGGACTATGGCTACACCTTC. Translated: CASSYQQGAWDYGYTF.

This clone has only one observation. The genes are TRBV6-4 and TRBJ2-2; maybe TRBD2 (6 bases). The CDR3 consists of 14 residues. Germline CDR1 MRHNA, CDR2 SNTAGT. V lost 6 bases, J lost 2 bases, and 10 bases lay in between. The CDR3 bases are TGTGCCAGCAGGGCTACTAGCAACACCGGGGAGCTGTTTTTT. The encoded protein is CASRATSNTGELFF.

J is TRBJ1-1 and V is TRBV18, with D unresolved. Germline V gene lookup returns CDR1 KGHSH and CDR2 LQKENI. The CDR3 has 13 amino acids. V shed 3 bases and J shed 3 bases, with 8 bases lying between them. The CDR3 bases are TGTGCCAGCTCACCCCAGATCGACACTGAAGCTTTCTTT. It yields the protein CASSPQIDTEAFF. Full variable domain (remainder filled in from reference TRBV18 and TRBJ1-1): NAGVMQNPRHLVRRRGQEARLRCSPMKGHSHVYWYRQLPEEGLKFMVYLQKENIIDESGMPKERFSAEFPKEGPSILRIQQVVRGDSAAYFCASSPQIDTEAFFGQGTRLTVV.

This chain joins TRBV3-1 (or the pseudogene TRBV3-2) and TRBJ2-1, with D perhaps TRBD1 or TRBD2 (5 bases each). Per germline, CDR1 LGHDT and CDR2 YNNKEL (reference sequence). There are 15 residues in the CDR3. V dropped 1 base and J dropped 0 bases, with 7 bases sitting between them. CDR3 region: CASSQGGSSYNEQFF. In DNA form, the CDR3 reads TGTGCCAGCAGCCAAGGGGGGAGCTCCTACAATGAGCAGTTCTTC.